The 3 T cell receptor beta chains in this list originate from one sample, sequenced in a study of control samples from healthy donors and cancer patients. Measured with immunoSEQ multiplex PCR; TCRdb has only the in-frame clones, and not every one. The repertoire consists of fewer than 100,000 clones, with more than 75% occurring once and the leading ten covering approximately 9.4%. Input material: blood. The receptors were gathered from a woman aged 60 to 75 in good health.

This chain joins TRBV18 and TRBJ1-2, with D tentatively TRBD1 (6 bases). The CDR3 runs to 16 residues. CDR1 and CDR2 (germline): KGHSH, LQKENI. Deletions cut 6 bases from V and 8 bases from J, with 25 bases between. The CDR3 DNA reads TGTGCCAGCTCTAAGCCGGCGGGGGGCGGCAACGAGGGCTACACCTTC. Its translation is CASSKPAGGGNEGYTF.

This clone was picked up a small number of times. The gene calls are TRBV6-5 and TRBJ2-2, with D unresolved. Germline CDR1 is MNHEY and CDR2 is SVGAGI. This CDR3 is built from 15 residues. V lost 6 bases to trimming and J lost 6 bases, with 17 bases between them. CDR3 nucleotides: TGTGCCAGCAGGTCCCACGGGTCCATGGCCGGGGAGCTGTTTTTT. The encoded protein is CASRSHGSMAGELFF.

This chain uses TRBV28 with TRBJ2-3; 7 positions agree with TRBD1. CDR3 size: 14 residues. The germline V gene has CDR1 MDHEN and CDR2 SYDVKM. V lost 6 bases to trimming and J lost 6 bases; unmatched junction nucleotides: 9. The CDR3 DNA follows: TGTGCCAGCAGGCCGACAGGGTTGAGTGATACGCAGTATTTT. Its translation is CASRPTGLSDTQYF.